This TCR beta chain was observed in a study of T-cell reconstitution after alpha-beta-depleted transplantation in children listed by TCRdb under 2016. About the full investigation: T-cell immune reconstitution after TCRalphabeta/CD19-depleted allogeneic hematopoietic cell transplantation in children was quantitatively tracked in the study by means of TCR repertoire profiling.

Of note for this clonotype: The target of this receptor is not known. The input lacks base qualities; no much larger clone sits a single base away.

Receptor libraries were prepared by PCR. Reads for this sample came from an Illumina HiSeq 2500. Molecular barcoding was employed in the preparation of TCR libraries, with unique molecular identifiers being used to normalize TCRbeta repertoire quantification. The raw public data were reprocessed by TCRdb itself: fastp quality trimming at Q25, MiXCR clonotype calling, in-frame beta chains only. All rows with the same CDR3 protein become a single entry with the most common DNA and genes. The table for this sample lists 500,000 to 600,000 distinct CDR3 sequences; about 31% of them were counted only once. The ten largest account for around 2.5% of the sample. V has 3 bases trimmed and J has 4 bases trimmed; junction bases matching no gene number 8. As encoded in the germline V gene (reference sequence), CDR1 is DFQATT while CDR2 is SNEGSKA. The CDR3 contains 15 residues, cysteine and phenylalanine counted. Only CDR3 DNA remains: 45 bases, in frame from the first base.

The TCR originated in a human donor who donated a stem cell graft to a child with aplastic anemia. Sequences were derived from PBMCs from the stem cell graft donor, sampled from the stem cell graft. Rearrangement joined TRBV20-1 to TRBJ2-7; TRBD2 aligns with 11 central bases. For the CDR3, the sequence is CSASQTSGAQYEQYF. The DNA sequence is given as TGCAGTGCTAGCCAGACTAGCGGGGCCCAGTACGAGCAGTACTTC.